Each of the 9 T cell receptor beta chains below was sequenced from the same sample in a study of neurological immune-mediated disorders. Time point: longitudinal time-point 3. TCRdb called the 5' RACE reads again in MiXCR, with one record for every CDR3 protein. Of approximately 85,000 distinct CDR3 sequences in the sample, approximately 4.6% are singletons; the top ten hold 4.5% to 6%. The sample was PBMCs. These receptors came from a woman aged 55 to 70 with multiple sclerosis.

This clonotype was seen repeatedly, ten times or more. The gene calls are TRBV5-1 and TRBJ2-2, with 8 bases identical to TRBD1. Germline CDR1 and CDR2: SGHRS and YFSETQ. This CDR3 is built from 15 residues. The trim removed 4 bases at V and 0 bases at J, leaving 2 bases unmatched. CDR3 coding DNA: TGCGCCAGCAGCCAACAGGGGGCGAACACCGGGGAGCTGTTTTTT. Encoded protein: CASSQQGANTGELFF.

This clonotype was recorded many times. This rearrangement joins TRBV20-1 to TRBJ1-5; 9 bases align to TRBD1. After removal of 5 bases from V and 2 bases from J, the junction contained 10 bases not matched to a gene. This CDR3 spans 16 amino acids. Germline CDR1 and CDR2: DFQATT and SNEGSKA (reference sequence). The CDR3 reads CSAATRTGAGNQPQHF. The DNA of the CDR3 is TGCAGTGCTGCTACCAGGACAGGGGCGGGCAATCAGCCCCAGCATTTT.

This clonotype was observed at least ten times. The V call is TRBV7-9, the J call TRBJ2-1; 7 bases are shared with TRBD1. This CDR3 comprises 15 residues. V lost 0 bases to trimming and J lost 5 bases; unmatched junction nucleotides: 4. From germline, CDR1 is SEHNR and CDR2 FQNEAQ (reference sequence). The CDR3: CASSLATGIHNEQFF. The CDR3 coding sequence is TGTGCCAGCAGCTTAGCGACAGGGATCCACAATGAGCAGTTCTTC.

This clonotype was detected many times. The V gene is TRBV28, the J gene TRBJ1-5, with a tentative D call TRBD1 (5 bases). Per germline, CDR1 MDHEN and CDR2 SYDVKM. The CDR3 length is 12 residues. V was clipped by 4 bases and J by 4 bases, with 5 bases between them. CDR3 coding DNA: TGTGCCAGCAGTTCAGGGAATCAGCCCCAGCATTTT. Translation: CASSSGNQPQHF.

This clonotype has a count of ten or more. DNA of the CDR3: TGTGCCAGCAGCTTGGGCGGGGTCGGGGATACGCAGTATTTT. Encoded protein: CASSLGGVGDTQYF. V usage is TRBV5-5 and J usage is TRBJ2-3; TRBD2 might be the D (6 bases). Germline CDR1 reads SGHKS; CDR2 reads YYEKEE (reference sequence). CDR3 length equals 14 residues. With 0 bases removed from V and 6 bases from J, the gap between germline ends came to 11 bases.

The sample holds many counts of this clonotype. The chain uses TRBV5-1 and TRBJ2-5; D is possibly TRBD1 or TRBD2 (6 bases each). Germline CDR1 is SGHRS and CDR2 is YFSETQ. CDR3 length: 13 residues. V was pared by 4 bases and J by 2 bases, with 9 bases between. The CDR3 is CASSPGAQETQYF. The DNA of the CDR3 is TGCGCCAGCAGCCCGGGGGCACAAGAGACCCAGTACTTC.

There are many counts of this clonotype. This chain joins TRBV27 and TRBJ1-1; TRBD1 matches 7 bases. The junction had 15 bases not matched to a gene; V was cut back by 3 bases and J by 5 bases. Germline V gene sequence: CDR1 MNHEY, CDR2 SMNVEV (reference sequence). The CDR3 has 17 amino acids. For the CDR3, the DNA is TGTGCCAGCAGTTTTAGGCCTCAGACAGGGAAGAGGACTGAAGCTTTCTTT. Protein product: CASSFRPQTGKRTEAFF.

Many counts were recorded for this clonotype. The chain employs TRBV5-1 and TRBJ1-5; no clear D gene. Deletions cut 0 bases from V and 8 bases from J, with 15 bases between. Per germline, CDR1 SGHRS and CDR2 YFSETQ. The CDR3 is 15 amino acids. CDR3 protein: CASSLDGGRWEPQHF. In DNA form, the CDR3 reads TGCGCCAGCAGCTTGGACGGCGGCCGGTGGGAGCCCCAGCATTTT.

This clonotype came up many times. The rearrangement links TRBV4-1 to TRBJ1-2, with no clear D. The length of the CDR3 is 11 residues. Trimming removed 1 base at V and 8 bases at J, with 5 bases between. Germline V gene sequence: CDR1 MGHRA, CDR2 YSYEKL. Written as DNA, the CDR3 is TGCGCCAGCAGCCAAGTTGGCGGCTACACCTTC. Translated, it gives CASSQVGGYTF.